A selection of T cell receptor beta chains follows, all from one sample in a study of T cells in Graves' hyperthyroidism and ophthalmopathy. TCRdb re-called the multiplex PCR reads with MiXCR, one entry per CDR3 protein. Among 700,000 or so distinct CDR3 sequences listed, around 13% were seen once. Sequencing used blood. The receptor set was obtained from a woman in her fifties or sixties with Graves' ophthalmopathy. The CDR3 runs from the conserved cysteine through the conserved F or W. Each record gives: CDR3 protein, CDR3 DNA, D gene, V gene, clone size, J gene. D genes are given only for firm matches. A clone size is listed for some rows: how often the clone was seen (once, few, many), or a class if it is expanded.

cdr3_aa: CASSFGNLAEPSTDTQYF
cdr3_nt: TGTGCCAGCAGTTTCGGAAATCTAGCGGAGCCTAGCACAGATACGCAGTATTTT
d_call: TRBD2
v_call: TRBV28
clone_size: many
j_call: TRBJ2-3

cdr3_aa: CASSQGAWEVLTKNIQYF
cdr3_nt: TGCGCCAGCAGCCAAGGAGCATGGGAAGTTCTGACCAAAAACATTCAGTACTTC
d_call: .
v_call: TRBV4-3
clone_size: many
j_call: TRBJ2-4

cdr3_aa: CAWSVSGRGYNEQFF
cdr3_nt: TGTGCCTGGAGTGTAAGCGGGAGGGGTTACAATGAGCAGTTCTTC
d_call: TRBD2
v_call: TRBV30
clone_size: many
j_call: TRBJ2-1

cdr3_aa: CASSYSILMSSYNEQFF
cdr3_nt: TGTGCCAGCAGTTACTCGATCCTGATGAGCTCCTACAATGAGCAGTTCTTC
d_call: .
v_call: TRBV6-2/TRBV6-3
clone_size: once
j_call: TRBJ2-1

cdr3_aa: CASSLVTGGVETQYF
cdr3_nt: TGTGCCAGCAGCTTAGTTACGGGAGGGGTAGAGACCCAGTACTTC
d_call: TRBD2
v_call: TRBV7-2
clone_size: many
j_call: TRBJ2-5

cdr3_aa: CASSPNGGVYTEAFF
cdr3_nt: TGTGCCAGCTCACCAAATGGCGGGGTATACACTGAAGCTTTCTTT
d_call: .
v_call: TRBV18
clone_size: many
j_call: TRBJ1-1

cdr3_aa: CASSERLAGGGDTQYF
cdr3_nt: TGTGCCAGCAGTGAACGTCTAGCGGGAGGGGGAGATACGCAGTATTTT
d_call: TRBD2
v_call: TRBV2
clone_size: few
j_call: TRBJ2-3

cdr3_aa: CASSQARQGAYEQYF
cdr3_nt: TGCGCCAGCAGCCAAGCGCGGCAGGGGGCTTACGAGCAGTACTTC
d_call: TRBD1
v_call: TRBV4-3
clone_size: .
j_call: TRBJ2-7

cdr3_aa: CATSSLGLSGELFF
cdr3_nt: TGTGCCACCAGTAGCTTGGGTTTGTCCGGGGAGCTGTTTTTT
d_call: .
v_call: TRBV24-1
clone_size: many
j_call: TRBJ2-2

cdr3_aa: CASSPSVSKGPQHF
cdr3_nt: TGTGCCAGCTCACCCTCAGTTTCCAAGGGGCCCCAGCATTTT
d_call: .
v_call: TRBV18
clone_size: many
j_call: TRBJ1-5

cdr3_aa: CASSPQGRESYEQYF
cdr3_nt: TGTGCCAGCAGTCCTCAGGGGAGAGAGTCCTACGAGCAGTACTTC
d_call: .
v_call: TRBV6-2/TRBV6-3
clone_size: .
j_call: TRBJ2-7

cdr3_aa: CAWSWQRNQPQHF
cdr3_nt: TGTGCCTGGAGTTGGCAACGCAATCAGCCCCAGCATTTT
d_call: .
v_call: TRBV30
clone_size: many
j_call: TRBJ1-5

cdr3_aa: CASTTTPQETQYF
cdr3_nt: TGTGCCAGCACAACCACGCCCCAAGAGACCCAGTACTTC
d_call: .
v_call: TRBV18
clone_size: .
j_call: TRBJ2-5

cdr3_aa: CASSKAAGAFF
cdr3_nt: TGTGCCAGTAGTAAAGCGGCAGGGGCTTTCTTT
d_call: .
v_call: TRBV19
clone_size: .
j_call: TRBJ1-1

cdr3_aa: CASSLGLAGGYSYNEQFF
cdr3_nt: TGTGCCAGCAGCTTGGGTCTAGCGGGAGGATATTCCTACAATGAGCAGTTCTTC
d_call: TRBD2
v_call: TRBV11-3
clone_size: many
j_call: TRBJ2-1

cdr3_aa: CATSDGITDTQYF
cdr3_nt: TGTGCCACCAGTGATGGCATCACAGATACGCAGTATTTT
d_call: .
v_call: TRBV24-1
clone_size: few
j_call: TRBJ2-3

cdr3_aa: CASSRQGSETQYF
cdr3_nt: TGTGCCAGCAGCCGACAGGGTTCTGAGACCCAGTACTTC
d_call: TRBD1
v_call: TRBV7-9
clone_size: many
j_call: TRBJ2-5

cdr3_aa: CASSLRGNNEQFF
cdr3_nt: TGTGCCAGCAGCTTACGCGGGAACAATGAGCAGTTCTTC
d_call: .
v_call: TRBV7-3
clone_size: few
j_call: TRBJ2-1

cdr3_aa: CSVEGSGVRDEQYF
cdr3_nt: TGCAGCGTTGAAGGAAGCGGAGTCAGGGACGAGCAGTACTTC
d_call: .
v_call: TRBV29-1
clone_size: few
j_call: TRBJ2-7

cdr3_aa: CASWTSGLYNEQFF
cdr3_nt: TGTGCCAGCTGGACTAGCGGGCTCTACAATGAGCAGTTCTTC
d_call: TRBD2
v_call: TRBV28
clone_size: many
j_call: TRBJ2-1

cdr3_aa: CASSLGIEKLFF
cdr3_nt: TGTGCCAGCAGTTTAGGTATAGAAAAACTGTTTTTT
d_call: .
v_call: TRBV7-9
clone_size: many
j_call: TRBJ1-4

cdr3_aa: CATRTSLPSYNEQFF
cdr3_nt: TGTGCCACCCGGACTAGCTTGCCCTCCTACAATGAGCAGTTCTTC
d_call: TRBD2
v_call: TRBV10-3
clone_size: few
j_call: TRBJ2-1

cdr3_aa: CASSVDRKGLDLRETQYF
cdr3_nt: TGTGCCAGCAGCGTTGACCGTAAGGGGCTCGATCTCCGAGAGACCCAGTACTTC
d_call: .
v_call: TRBV5-4
clone_size: few
j_call: TRBJ2-5

cdr3_aa: CASRSGLRTGELFF
cdr3_nt: TGTGCCAGCAGATCAGGACTCCGCACCGGGGAGCTGTTTTTT
d_call: .
v_call: TRBV28
clone_size: few
j_call: TRBJ2-2

cdr3_aa: CASSEVVLAGVRYNEQFF
cdr3_nt: TGTGCCAGCAGTGAAGTGGTGTTAGCGGGAGTTCGGTACAATGAGCAGTTCTTC
d_call: TRBD2
v_call: TRBV2
clone_size: .
j_call: TRBJ2-1

cdr3_aa: CASSHRGEMGGYTF
cdr3_nt: TGTGCCAGCAGCCACAGGGGGGAAATGGGCGGCTACACCTTC
d_call: TRBD1
v_call: TRBV6-1
clone_size: .
j_call: TRBJ1-2

cdr3_aa: CASSETGRETQYF
cdr3_nt: TGTGCCAGCAGTGAGACAGGGCGAGAGACCCAGTACTTC
d_call: TRBD1
v_call: TRBV28
clone_size: many
j_call: TRBJ2-5

cdr3_aa: CSAPKREGSNQPQHF
cdr3_nt: TGCAGTGCCCCGAAAAGGGAAGGTAGCAATCAGCCCCAGCATTTT
d_call: .
v_call: TRBV20-1
clone_size: many
j_call: TRBJ1-5

cdr3_aa: CASSENRPGVQPQHF
cdr3_nt: TGTGCCAGCAGTGAAAACCGTCCGGGGGTTCAGCCCCAGCATTTT
d_call: .
v_call: TRBV6-1
clone_size: .
j_call: TRBJ1-5

cdr3_aa: CASSPSWGALSTGELFF
cdr3_nt: TGTGCCAGCAGCCCCTCGTGGGGGGCGCTTAGTACCGGGGAGCTGTTTTTT
d_call: .
v_call: TRBV7-6
clone_size: .
j_call: TRBJ2-2

cdr3_aa: CASSRGRGTEAFF
cdr3_nt: TGCGCCAGCAGCAGGGGAAGGGGAACTGAAGCTTTCTTT
d_call: .
v_call: TRBV5-1
clone_size: many
j_call: TRBJ1-1

cdr3_aa: CSARGPQRDTQYF
cdr3_nt: TGCAGTGCTAGAGGCCCCCAAAGAGATACGCAGTATTTT
d_call: .
v_call: TRBV20-1
clone_size: many
j_call: TRBJ2-3

cdr3_aa: CASSRFRQANEQFF
cdr3_nt: TGTGCCAGCAGCCGATTCCGACAGGCCAATGAGCAGTTCTTC
d_call: .
v_call: TRBV7-3
clone_size: .
j_call: TRBJ2-1

cdr3_aa: CASSLSPGLAGPFIYNEQFF
cdr3_nt: TGTGCCAGCAGTTTATCTCCGGGACTAGCGGGACCATTTATCTACAATGAGCAGTTCTTC
d_call: TRBD2
v_call: TRBV27
clone_size: many
j_call: TRBJ2-1

cdr3_aa: CASSPTDRGIGDTQYF
cdr3_nt: TGTGCCAGCAGTCCCACGGACAGGGGGATCGGGGATACGCAGTATTTT
d_call: TRBD1
v_call: TRBV28
clone_size: many
j_call: TRBJ2-3

cdr3_aa: CASSLAIGQGLGRNEQYF
cdr3_nt: TGTGCCAGCAGTTTAGCTATTGGACAGGGTTTAGGTAGGAACGAGCAGTACTTC
d_call: TRBD1
v_call: TRBV12-3/TRBV12-4
clone_size: many
j_call: TRBJ2-7

cdr3_aa: CATGGSYEQYF
cdr3_nt: TGTGCCACGGGCGGTTCCTACGAGCAGTACTTC
d_call: .
v_call: TRBV28
clone_size: many
j_call: TRBJ2-7

cdr3_aa: CASNKAAGTSAHEQYF
cdr3_nt: TGTGCCAGCAACAAAGCGGCCGGGACTAGCGCCCACGAGCAGTACTTC
d_call: TRBD2
v_call: TRBV28
clone_size: many
j_call: TRBJ2-7

cdr3_aa: CAIPRTSGSFVGELFF
cdr3_nt: TGTGCCATTCCCCGGACTAGCGGGAGCTTCGTCGGGGAGCTGTTTTTT
d_call: TRBD2
v_call: TRBV10-3
clone_size: .
j_call: TRBJ2-2

cdr3_aa: CASSQDLQINEQFF
cdr3_nt: TGTGCCAGCAGCCAAGATCTACAGATCAATGAGCAGTTCTTC
d_call: .
v_call: TRBV14
clone_size: few
j_call: TRBJ2-1

cdr3_aa: CASSPRFQELNYEQYF
cdr3_nt: TGCGCCAGCAGCCCCCGCTTTCAGGAATTAAACTACGAGCAGTACTTC
d_call: .
v_call: TRBV5-1
clone_size: many
j_call: TRBJ2-7

cdr3_aa: CASSQWSSGRTHESYEQYF
cdr3_nt: TGTGCCAGCAGCCAATGGTCTAGCGGGAGGACCCATGAATCGTACGAGCAGTACTTC
d_call: TRBD2
v_call: TRBV14
clone_size: .
j_call: TRBJ2-7

cdr3_aa: CSANPTGFSYEQYF
cdr3_nt: TGCAGTGCTAATCCGACAGGGTTTTCCTACGAGCAGTACTTC
d_call: TRBD1
v_call: TRBV20-1
clone_size: .
j_call: TRBJ2-7

cdr3_aa: CASSPSSGYGYTF
cdr3_nt: TGTGCCAGCAGCCCCTCCTCCGGCTATGGCTACACCTTC
d_call: .
v_call: TRBV7-3
clone_size: .
j_call: TRBJ1-2

cdr3_aa: CASGILHSGSNQPQHF
cdr3_nt: TGTGCCAGCGGAATACTTCATTCGGGAAGCAATCAGCCCCAGCATTTT
d_call: .
v_call: TRBV25-1
clone_size: few
j_call: TRBJ1-5

cdr3_aa: CASSQTPTGTYEQFF
cdr3_nt: TGCGCCAGCAGCCAAACCCCGACAGGGACGTATGAGCAGTTCTTC
d_call: TRBD1
v_call: TRBV4-3
clone_size: .
j_call: TRBJ2-1

cdr3_aa: CASSPQSEVEQFF
cdr3_nt: TGTGCCAGCAGCCCCCAATCGGAGGTTGAGCAGTTCTTC
d_call: .
v_call: TRBV3-1
clone_size: many
j_call: TRBJ2-1

cdr3_aa: CASRPTGLNGYTF
cdr3_nt: TGTGCCAGCAGACCGACAGGATTAAATGGCTACACCTTC
d_call: .
v_call: TRBV12-3/TRBV12-4
clone_size: many
j_call: TRBJ1-2